This TCR beta chain was obtained from a study of CD8+CD57+ T cells in acquired aplastic anemia. Study context: An average of roughly 3 ug of DNA was obtained from sorted CD4+ and CD8+ cells.

Losses at the gene ends were 1 base for V and 2 bases for J; bases not matched to a gene: 4. The CDR3 is 15 residues long. On this clonotype: Its matching antigen is unknown.

The study's findings and limits: Around 29 CD8+ CDR3 sequences were shared between patients and controls.

The TCR beta profiling, which covered VDJ combination and CDR3 sequence, was carried out using genomic DNA as the template. TCRdb analysed the reads with MiXCR anew, one entry per CDR3 protein. There are some 200,000 distinct CDR3 sequences in the sample; under 50% occur only once, and 20% lies in the top ten. Sequencing involved patients with CD8+CD57+ cell expansion previously shown by flow cytometry. Patients were treatment-naive when blood was sampled. Sequencing input: sorted CD4+, CD8+, or CD8+CD57+ T cells (not recorded which) from PBMCs. The TCR sequence derives from a human donor with aplastic anemia. The chain recombines TRBV12-3 or TRBV12-4 with TRBJ2-7, with 8 bases lining up with TRBD2. DNA of the CDR3: TGTGCCAGCAGTTTAGGCGGGGGGCTTACCTACGAGCAGTACTTC. It is translated as CASSLGGGLTYEQYF.